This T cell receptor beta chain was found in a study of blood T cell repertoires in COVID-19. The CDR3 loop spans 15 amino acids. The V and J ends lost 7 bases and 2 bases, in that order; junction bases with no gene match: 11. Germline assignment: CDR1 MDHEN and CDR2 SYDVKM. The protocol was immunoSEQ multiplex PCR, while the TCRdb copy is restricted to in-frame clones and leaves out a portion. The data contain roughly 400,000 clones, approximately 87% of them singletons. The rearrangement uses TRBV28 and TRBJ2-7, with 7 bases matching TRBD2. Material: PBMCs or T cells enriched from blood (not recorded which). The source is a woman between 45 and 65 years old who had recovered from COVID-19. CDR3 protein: CASIHSSGRAYEQYF. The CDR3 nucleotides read TGTGCCAGCATCCACTCGTCTGGGAGGGCCTACGAGCAGTACTTC.